This note documents a single T cell receptor (beta chain) sequence. Its target is not known. This entry belongs to a study of cytomegalovirus exposure and HLA in healthy donors. The wider study: Assignment to the Caucasian-associated ancestry cluster applied to more than 75% of the approximately 400 genotyped donors.

Study results and limitations: Some highly shared sequence variants likely arose as a pipeline artifact. In an earlier analysis, about 87% or about 30%: the productive usage of most TCR beta V segments. HLA restriction was apparent for most CMV-associated TCR beta chains in a later analysis.

CDR3 size: 16 residues. With 1 base clipped from V and 0 bases from J, the junction kept 5 bases outside the gene matches. Germline lookup yields CDR1 LGHNA and CDR2 YNFKEQ. Use of 60 Vbeta and 13 Jbeta primers characterized the PCR. Only in-frame clones appear in the TCRdb table, and some are missing; sequencing was by immunoSEQ multiplex PCR. The sample contains approximately 150,000 clones, about 85% of which appear only once. The sample was PBMCs. V usage is TRBV4-2 and J usage is TRBJ1-2; 7 bases map to TRBD1. The clonotype was recovered from a man between 25 and 39 years old in good health and CMV-seropositive. CDR3 sequence: CASSQVAGGANYGYTF. In DNA form, the CDR3 reads TGTGCCAGCAGCCAAGTGGCAGGGGGAGCTAACTATGGCTACACCTTC.